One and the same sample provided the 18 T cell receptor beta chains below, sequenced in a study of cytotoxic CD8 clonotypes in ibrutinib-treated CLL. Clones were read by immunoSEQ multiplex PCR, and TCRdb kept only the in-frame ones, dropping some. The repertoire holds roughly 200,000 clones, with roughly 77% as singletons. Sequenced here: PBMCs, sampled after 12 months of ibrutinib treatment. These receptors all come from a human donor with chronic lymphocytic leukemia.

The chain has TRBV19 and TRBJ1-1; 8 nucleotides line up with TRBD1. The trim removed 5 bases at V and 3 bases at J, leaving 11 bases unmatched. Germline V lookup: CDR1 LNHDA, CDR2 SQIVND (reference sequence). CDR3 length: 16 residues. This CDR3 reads CASSRGGWGQDTEAFF. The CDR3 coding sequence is TGTGCCAGTAGTCGAGGAGGATGGGGACAGGACACTGAAGCTTTCTTT.

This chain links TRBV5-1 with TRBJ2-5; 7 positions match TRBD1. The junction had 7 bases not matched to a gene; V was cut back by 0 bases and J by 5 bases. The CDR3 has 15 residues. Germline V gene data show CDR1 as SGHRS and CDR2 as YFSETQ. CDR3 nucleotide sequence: TGCGCCAGCAGCTTGGGAACGGGACAGCAGGAGACCCAGTACTTC. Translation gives CASSLGTGQQETQYF.

The CDR3 DNA reads as TGTGCCACCAGCAGAGGGCACAGCTTAAACACTGAAGCTTTCTTT. Its protein is CATSRGHSLNTEAFF. The chain joins TRBV15 to TRBJ1-1; no definite D call. The CDR3 has 15 amino acids. Germline V CDR1 and CDR2: LNHNV, YYDKDF (reference sequence). Trimming took 1 base from V and 2 from J, leaving 11 bases between them.

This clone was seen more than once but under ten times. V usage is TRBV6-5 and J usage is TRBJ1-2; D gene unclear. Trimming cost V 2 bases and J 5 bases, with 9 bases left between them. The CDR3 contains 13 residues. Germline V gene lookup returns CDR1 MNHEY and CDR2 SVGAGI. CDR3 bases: TGTGCCAGCAGTTACAGGGAGCAGTATGGCTACACCTTC. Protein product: CASSYREQYGYTF.

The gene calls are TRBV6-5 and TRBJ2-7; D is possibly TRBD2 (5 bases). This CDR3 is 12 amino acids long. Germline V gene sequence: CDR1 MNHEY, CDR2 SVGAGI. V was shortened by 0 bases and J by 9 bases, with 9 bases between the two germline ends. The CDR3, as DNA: TGTGCCAGCAGTTACTCCGGCGAGGGGCAGTACTTC. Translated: CASSYSGEGQYF.

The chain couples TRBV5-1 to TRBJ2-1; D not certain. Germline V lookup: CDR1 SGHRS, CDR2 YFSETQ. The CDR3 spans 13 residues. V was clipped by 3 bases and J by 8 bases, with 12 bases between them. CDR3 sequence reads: CASSWSPGDEQFF. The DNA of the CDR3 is TGCGCCAGCAGCTGGAGCCCCGGCGATGAGCAGTTCTTC.

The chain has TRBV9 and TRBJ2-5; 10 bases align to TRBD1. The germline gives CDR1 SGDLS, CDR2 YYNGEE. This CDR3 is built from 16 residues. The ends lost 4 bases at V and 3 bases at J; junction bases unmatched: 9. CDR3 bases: TGTGCCAGCAGCCCTCGGGACAGGGGTTCAGAAGAGACCCAGTACTTC. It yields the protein CASSPRDRGSEETQYF.

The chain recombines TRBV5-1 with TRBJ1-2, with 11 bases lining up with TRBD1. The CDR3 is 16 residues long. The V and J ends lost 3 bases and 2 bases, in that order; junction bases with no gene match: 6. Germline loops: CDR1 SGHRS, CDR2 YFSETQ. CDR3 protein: CASSSDRGPRNYGYTF. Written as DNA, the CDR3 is TGCGCCAGCAGCTCGGACAGGGGGCCTCGGAACTATGGCTACACCTTC.

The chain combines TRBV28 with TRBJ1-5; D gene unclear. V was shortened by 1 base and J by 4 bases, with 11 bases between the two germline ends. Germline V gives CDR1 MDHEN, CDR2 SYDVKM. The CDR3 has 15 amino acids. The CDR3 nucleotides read TGTGCCAGCAGTTTATCCCAGGTGGGTAATCAGCCCCAGCATTTT. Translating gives CASSLSQVGNQPQHF.

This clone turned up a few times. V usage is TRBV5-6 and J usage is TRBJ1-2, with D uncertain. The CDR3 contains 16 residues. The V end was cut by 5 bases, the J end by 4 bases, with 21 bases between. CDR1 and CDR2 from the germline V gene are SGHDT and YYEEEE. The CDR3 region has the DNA TGTGCCAGCAGTGTACCCTCGAGGCAGGCACCCTATGGCTACACCTTC. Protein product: CASSVPSRQAPYGYTF.

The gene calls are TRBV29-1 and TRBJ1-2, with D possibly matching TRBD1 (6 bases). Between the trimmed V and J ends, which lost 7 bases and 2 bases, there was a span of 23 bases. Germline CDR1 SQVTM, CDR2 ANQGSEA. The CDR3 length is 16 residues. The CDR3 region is CSAEMARGGGNYGYTF. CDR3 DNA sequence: TGCAGCGCCGAGATGGCGCGGGGGGGCGGGAACTATGGCTACACCTTC.

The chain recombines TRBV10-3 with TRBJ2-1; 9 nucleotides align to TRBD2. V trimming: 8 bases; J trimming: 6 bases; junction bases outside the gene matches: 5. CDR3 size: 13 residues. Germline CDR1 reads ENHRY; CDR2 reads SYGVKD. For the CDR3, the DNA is TGTGCCATCCGGACTAGCGCCAGCAATGAGCAGTTCTTC. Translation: CAIRTSASNEQFF.

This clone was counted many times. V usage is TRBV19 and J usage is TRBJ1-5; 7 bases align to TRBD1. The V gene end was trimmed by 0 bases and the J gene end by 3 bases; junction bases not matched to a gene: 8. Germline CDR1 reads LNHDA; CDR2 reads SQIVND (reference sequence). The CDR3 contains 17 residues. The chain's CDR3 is CASSIDPRGGTNQPQHF. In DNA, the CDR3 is TGTGCCAGTAGTATAGATCCCAGGGGGGGAACCAATCAGCCCCAGCATTTT.

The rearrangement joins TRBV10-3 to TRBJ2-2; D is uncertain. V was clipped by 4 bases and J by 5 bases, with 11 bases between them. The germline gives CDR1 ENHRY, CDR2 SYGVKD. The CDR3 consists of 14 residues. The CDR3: CAISGSAETGELFF. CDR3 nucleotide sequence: TGTGCCATCAGTGGTTCGGCAGAAACCGGGGAGCTGTTTTTT.

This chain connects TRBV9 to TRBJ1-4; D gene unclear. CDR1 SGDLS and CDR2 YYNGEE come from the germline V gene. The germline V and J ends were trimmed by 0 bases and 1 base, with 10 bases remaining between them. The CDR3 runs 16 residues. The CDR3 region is CASSVGDWLTNEKLFF. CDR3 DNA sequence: TGTGCCAGCAGCGTAGGGGATTGGTTAACTAATGAAAAACTGTTTTTT.

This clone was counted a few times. CDR3 loop: CASSYGSGALQETQYF. CDR3 nucleotides: TGTGCCAGCAGTTACGGTAGCGGGGCCCTTCAAGAGACCCAGTACTTC. V is TRBV6-5 and J is TRBJ2-5, with TRBD2 identical over 8 bases. The CDR3 sequence is 16 residues long. Germline V CDR1 and CDR2: MNHEY, SVGAGI. The J segment lost 2 bases and the V segment lost 2 bases, leaving 7 bases of the junction unmatched.

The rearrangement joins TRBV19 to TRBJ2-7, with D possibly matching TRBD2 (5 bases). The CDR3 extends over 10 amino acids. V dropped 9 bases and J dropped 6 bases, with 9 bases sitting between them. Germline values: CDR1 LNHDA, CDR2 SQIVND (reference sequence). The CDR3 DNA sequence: TGTGCCAGAGAGGGCTGCGAGCAGTACTTC. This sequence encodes CAREGCEQYF.

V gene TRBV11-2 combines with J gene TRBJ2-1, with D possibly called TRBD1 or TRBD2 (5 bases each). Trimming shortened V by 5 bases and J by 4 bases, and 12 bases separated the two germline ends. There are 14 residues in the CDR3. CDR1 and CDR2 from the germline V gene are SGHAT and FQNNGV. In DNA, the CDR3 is TGTGCCAGCAGCACCTCCTGGGGGTACAATGAGCAGTTCTTC. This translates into CASSTSWGYNEQFF. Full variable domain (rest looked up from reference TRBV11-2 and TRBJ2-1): EAGVAQSPRYKIIEKRQSVAFWCNPISGHATLYWYQQILGQGPKLLIQFQNNGVVDDSQLPKDRFSAERLKGVDSTLKIQPAKLEDSAVYLCASSTSWGYNEQFFGPGTRLTVL.